Shown below are 20 T cell receptor beta chains from a single sample sequenced in a study of CD8+ T cells in alopecia areata (dated by TCRdb to the late 2010s). Interpreted using the paper, the time point label stands for: baseline before oral tofacitinib. Libraries were constructed by the immunoSEQ multiplex PCR assay. RNA was extracted from all samples and reverse transcribed into cDNA as template for TCR sequencing. The table was pulled from immuneACCESS by TCRdb, which kept in-frame rearrangements only. Such tables lose some clones; where checked, under half of the loss comes from unresolved V genes, and the rest has no known cause. The sample table records under 75,000 clones; about half of these occur just once. Together, the top ten hold about 17% of the sample. This specimen consisted of CD8+ T cells sorted from blood, obtained at week 0. Receptor source: a human donor with alopecia areata.

This clone was observed a handful of times. This probably arose from a read error, given a far larger clone one base away. J is TRBJ2-1 and V is TRBV5-8; 9 nucleotides agree with TRBD2. This CDR3 spans 16 amino acids. Germline V gene sequence: CDR1 SGHTS, CDR2 YDEGEE. J lost 5 bases, V lost 4 bases, and 10 bases had no gene match. Here the CDR3 DNA reads TGTGCCAGCAGCCAAGGGGCTAGCGGGACAGACAATGAGCAGTTCTTC. Residues: CASSQGASGTDNEQFF.

This clone was observed a few times. The rearrangement joins TRBV11-2 to TRBJ2-1; perhaps D is TRBD1 or TRBD2 (5 bases each). The CDR3 runs 12 residues. CDR1 is SGHAT, CDR2 FQNNGV, per germline. Trimming left V 5 bases short and J 12 bases short, with 14 bases between. The CDR3 loop is CASSPAGGPQFF. DNA for the CDR3: TGTGCCAGCAGCCCAGCTGGGGGTCCGCAGTTCTTC.

V and J are TRBV29-1 and TRBJ1-1; D call uncertain. The germline gives CDR1 SQVTM, CDR2 ANQGSEA. V lost 7 bases, J lost 3 bases, and 12 bases lay in between. The CDR3 is 12 residues long. DNA for the CDR3: TGCAGCGGATTAGACTTGGACACTGAAGCTTTCTTT. Encoded protein: CSGLDLDTEAFF.

The chain links TRBV7-2 to TRBJ2-2; D is undetermined. CDR3 length equals 15 residues. Trimming took 2 bases from V and 3 from J, leaving 10 bases between them. The germline V gene has CDR1 SGHTA and CDR2 FQGNSA. DNA for the CDR3: TGTGCCAGCAGCTTACGGGTGTTCGACACCGGGGAGCTGTTTTTT. Amino acids: CASSLRVFDTGELFF.

The chain is built from TRBV5-1 and TRBJ2-7; a possible D gene is TRBD1 (5 bases). The CDR3 runs to 15 residues. Germline V gives CDR1 SGHRS, CDR2 YFSETQ. With 0 bases removed from V and 2 bases from J, the gap between germline ends came to 12 bases. The CDR3 region is CASSLVPQGPYEQYF. The DNA for the CDR3 is TGCGCCAGCAGCTTGGTACCTCAGGGTCCCTACGAGCAGTACTTC.

This chain links TRBV21-1 with TRBJ1-1; TRBD1 is the table's D call and was not checked against the DNA. TRBV21-1 is shown as a pseudogene. CDR3 length: 15 amino acids. CDR3 nucleotides: TGTGCCAGCAGCAAAGCGCTGGGGCGCACCGCCGAAGCTTTCTTT. Its translation: CASSKALGRTAEAFF.

The V and J genes are TRBV18 and TRBJ2-4, with unresolved D. The germline CDR1 and CDR2 sequences are KGHSH and LQKENI. Trimming removed 6 bases at V and 7 bases at J, with 13 bases between. The CDR3 has 13 amino acids. The CDR3 nucleotides are TGTGCCAGCTCCACCCCTCCCGGGAACATTCAGTACTTC. Its translation is CASSTPPGNIQYF.

This clone was counted once. J is TRBJ1-5 and V is TRBV6-1; D call uncertain. There are 15 residues in the CDR3. From germline, CDR1 is MNHNS and CDR2 SASEGT. V shed 4 bases and J shed 5 bases, with 15 bases lying between them. Here the CDR3 reads CASSVSRLGDQPQHF. As DNA, the CDR3 is TGTGCCAGCAGTGTGTCGCGGTTGGGCGATCAGCCCCAGCATTTT.

This clone turned up a few times. The chain links TRBV15 to TRBJ2-6, with D hard to call. This CDR3 has 17 residues. V gave up 5 bases and J gave up 5 bases, with 19 bases separating them. Germline CDR1 is LNHNV and CDR2 is YYDKDF (reference sequence). The CDR3 region has the DNA TGTGCCACCAGCGAGAGACCCAGCCTCGTTCGGGCCAACGTCCTGACTTTC. Its protein is CATSERPSLVRANVLTF. Combining the CDR3 with reference TRBV15 and TRBJ2-6 gives the whole variable domain DAMVIQNPRYQVTQFGKPVTLSCSQTLNHNVMYWYQQKSSQAPKLLFHYYDKDFNNEADTPDNFQSRRPNTSFCFLDIRSPGLGDTAMYLCATSERPSLVRANVLTFGAGSRLTVL.

The chain couples TRBV5-4 to TRBJ2-1; D may be TRBD1 (5 bases). From germline, CDR1 is SGHNT and CDR2 YYREEE (reference sequence). V was shortened by 4 bases and J by 5 bases, with 13 bases between the two germline ends. The CDR3 runs to 14 residues. The CDR3 loop is CASSPWGNHNEQFF. In DNA form, the CDR3 reads TGTGCCAGCAGCCCGTGGGGCAACCACAATGAGCAGTTCTTC.

This clone has only a few counts. The rearrangement uses TRBV5-8 and TRBJ2-3, with TRBD2 identical over 12 bases. CDR1 is SGHTS, CDR2 YDEGEE, per germline. V trimming: 4 bases; J trimming: 6 bases; junction bases outside the gene matches: 6. The CDR3 covers 15 residues. CDR3 residues: CASSKTSGSSDTQYF. CDR3 sequence (DNA): TGTGCCAGCAGCAAGACTAGCGGGAGCTCGGATACGCAGTATTTT.

The rearrangement links TRBV27 to TRBJ2-4; D unclear. Trimming left V 5 bases short and J 0 bases short, with 8 bases between. The V gene's germline CDR1 is MNHEY and CDR2 SMNVEV (reference sequence). The CDR3 is made up of 14 amino acids. The CDR3 DNA is TGTGCCAGCAGTGTGGGAACAGCCAAAAACATTCAGTACTTC. This codes for CASSVGTAKNIQYF.

The chain uses TRBV29-1 and TRBJ2-2; D is ambiguous. Trimming shortened V by 3 bases and J by 1 base, and 6 bases separated the two germline ends. The CDR3 totals 13 residues. Germline V lookup: CDR1 SQVTM, CDR2 ANQGSEA. The CDR3 bases are TGCAGCGTTGACTGGTTGAACACCGGGGAGCTGTTTTTT. This translates into CSVDWLNTGELFF.

This clone was seen just once. This chain joins TRBV27 and TRBJ2-3; D is ambiguous. V lost 10 bases to trimming and J lost 2 bases, with 10 bases between them. CDR1 is MNHEY, CDR2 SMNVEV, per germline (reference sequence). This CDR3 region has 12 residues. For the CDR3, the DNA is TGTGCCACAAGGACCACCACAGATACGCAGTATTTT. It translates to CATRTTTDTQYF.

The chain links TRBV18 to TRBJ2-7, with TRBD2 as a possible D gene (5 bases). V was clipped by 6 bases and J by 5 bases, with 17 bases between them. The CDR3 has 14 residues. CDR1 KGHSH and CDR2 LQKENI come from the germline V gene. The CDR3 DNA reads TGTGCCAGCTCCCCTATCACCACGGGGAACGAGCAGTACTTC. The encoded protein is CASSPITTGNEQYF. The variable domain in full, with the rest retrieved from reference TRBV18 and TRBJ2-7, is NAGVMQNPRHLVRRRGQEARLRCSPMKGHSHVYWYRQLPEEGLKFMVYLQKENIIDESGMPKERFSAEFPKEGPSILRIQQVVRGDSAAYFCASSPITTGNEQYFGPGTRLTVT.

This clone was detected ten times or more. CDR3 region: CASSLRDATNEKLFF. For the CDR3, the DNA is TGTGCCAGCAGCCTAAGGGATGCAACTAATGAAAAACTGTTTTTT. The chain carries TRBV11-2 and TRBJ1-4, with D unclear. CDR3 length equals 15 residues. Germline V CDR1 and CDR2: SGHAT, FQNNGV. Trimming pared 5 bases from V and 0 bases from J, leaving 10 bases between.

The chain joins TRBV15 to TRBJ2-6, with D unresolved. The germline gives CDR1 LNHNV, CDR2 YYDKDF (reference sequence). Trimming stripped 4 bases from V and 0 bases from J, with 7 bases between. There are 15 residues in the CDR3. Here the CDR3 DNA reads TGTGCCACCAGCACATGGAGCTCTGGGGCCAACGTCCTGACTTTC. Protein sequence: CATSTWSSGANVLTF. The full variable domain, its missing parts supplied by reference TRBV15 and TRBJ2-6, is DAMVIQNPRYQVTQFGKPVTLSCSQTLNHNVMYWYQQKSSQAPKLLFHYYDKDFNNEADTPDNFQSRRPNTSFCFLDIRSPGLGDTAMYLCATSTWSSGANVLTFGAGSRLTVL.

V and J are TRBV30 and TRBJ1-5; possible D gene TRBD1, 6 bases. CDR1 and CDR2 from the germline V gene are GTSNPN and SVGIG (reference sequence). Trimming left V 2 bases short and J 7 bases short, with 15 bases between. CDR3 length: 14 amino acids. CDR3 sequence reads: CAWSTGWTGQPQHF. For the CDR3, the DNA is TGTGCCTGGAGTACAGGGTGGACGGGACAGCCCCAGCATTTT.

This chain's CDR3 is CASSYLRMTVSRDYGYTF. As DNA, the CDR3 is TGTGCCAGCAGCTACCTCCGCATGACAGTCTCCAGGGACTATGGCTACACCTTC. The rearrangement links TRBV7-9 to TRBJ1-2, with D tentatively TRBD1 (5 bases). V lost 4 bases and J 3 bases, leaving 24 bases between the germline ends. This CDR3 is built from 18 residues. Per the germline V gene, CDR1 is SEHNR and CDR2 is FQNEAQ (reference sequence). The whole variable domain, filled in from reference TRBV7-9 and TRBJ1-2, reads DTGVSQNPRHKITKRGQNVTFRCDPISEHNRLYWYRQTLGQGPEFLTYFQNEAQLEKSRLLSDRFSAERPKGSFSTLEIQRTEQGDSAMYLCASSYLRMTVSRDYGYTFGSGTRLTVV.

The V and J genes are TRBV27 and TRBJ1-5; no reliable D call. CDR3 length equals 14 residues. V lost 2 bases and J lost 2, with 7 bases in between. Germline CDR1 and CDR2: MNHEY and SMNVEV (reference sequence). CDR3 amino acids: CASSLGQGNQPQHF. The CDR3 nucleotides are TGTGCCAGCAGTTTAGGGCAGGGCAATCAGCCCCAGCATTTT.